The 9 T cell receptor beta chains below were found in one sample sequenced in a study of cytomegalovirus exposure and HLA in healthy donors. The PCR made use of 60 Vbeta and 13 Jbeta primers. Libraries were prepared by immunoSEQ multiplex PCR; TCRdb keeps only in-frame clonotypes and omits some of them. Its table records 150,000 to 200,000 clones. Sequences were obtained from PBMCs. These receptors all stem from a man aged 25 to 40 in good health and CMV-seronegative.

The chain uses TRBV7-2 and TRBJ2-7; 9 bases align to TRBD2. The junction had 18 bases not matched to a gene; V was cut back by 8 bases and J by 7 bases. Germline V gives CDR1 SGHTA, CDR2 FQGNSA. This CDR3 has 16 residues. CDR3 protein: CASARGGGGRAREQYF. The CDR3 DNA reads TGTGCCAGCGCTAGGGGGGGCGGCGGGAGGGCGCGTGAGCAGTACTTC.

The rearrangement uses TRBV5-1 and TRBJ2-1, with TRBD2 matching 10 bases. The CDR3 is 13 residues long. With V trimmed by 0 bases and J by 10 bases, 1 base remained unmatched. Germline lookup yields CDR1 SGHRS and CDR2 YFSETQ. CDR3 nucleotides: TGCGCCAGCAGCTTGGCACTAGCGGGAGAGCAGTTCTTC. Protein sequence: CASSLALAGEQFF.

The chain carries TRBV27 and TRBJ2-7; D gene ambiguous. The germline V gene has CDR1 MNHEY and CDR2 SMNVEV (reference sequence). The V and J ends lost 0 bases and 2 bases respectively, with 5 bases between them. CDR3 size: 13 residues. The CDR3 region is CASSLSRAYEQYF. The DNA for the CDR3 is TGTGCCAGCAGTTTATCGCGAGCCTACGAGCAGTACTTC.

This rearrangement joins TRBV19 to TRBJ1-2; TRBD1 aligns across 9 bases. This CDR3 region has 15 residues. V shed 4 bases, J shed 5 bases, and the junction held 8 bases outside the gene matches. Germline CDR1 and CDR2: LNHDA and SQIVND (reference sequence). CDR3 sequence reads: CASSTLGQGRYGYTF. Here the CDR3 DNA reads TGTGCCAGTAGTACTTTGGGACAGGGAAGATATGGCTACACCTTC.

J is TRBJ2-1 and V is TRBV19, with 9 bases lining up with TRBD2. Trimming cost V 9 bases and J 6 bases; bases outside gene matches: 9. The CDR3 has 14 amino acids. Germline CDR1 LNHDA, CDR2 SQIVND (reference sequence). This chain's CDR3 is CASHQAGGTNEQFF. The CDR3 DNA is TGTGCCAGCCATCAAGCGGGAGGTACCAATGAGCAGTTCTTC.

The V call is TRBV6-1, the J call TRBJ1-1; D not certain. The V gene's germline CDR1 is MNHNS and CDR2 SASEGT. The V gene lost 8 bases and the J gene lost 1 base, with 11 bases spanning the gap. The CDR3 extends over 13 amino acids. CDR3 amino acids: CASGGRRNTEAFF. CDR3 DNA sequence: TGTGCCAGCGGAGGGCGGAGGAACACTGAAGCTTTCTTT.

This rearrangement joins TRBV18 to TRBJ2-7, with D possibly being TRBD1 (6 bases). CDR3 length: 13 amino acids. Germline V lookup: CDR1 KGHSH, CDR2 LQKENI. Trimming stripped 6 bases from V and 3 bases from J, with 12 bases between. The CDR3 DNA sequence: TGTGCCAGCTCCGTTATAGGGGGCTACGAGCAGTACTTC. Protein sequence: CASSVIGGYEQYF.

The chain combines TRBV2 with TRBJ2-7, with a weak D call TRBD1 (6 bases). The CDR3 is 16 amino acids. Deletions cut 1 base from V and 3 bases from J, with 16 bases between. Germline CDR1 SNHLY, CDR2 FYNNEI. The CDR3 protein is CASSEGLVTGFYEQYF. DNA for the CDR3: TGTGCCAGCAGTGAAGGTCTCGTGACAGGATTCTACGAGCAGTACTTC. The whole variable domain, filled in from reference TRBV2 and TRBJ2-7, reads EPEVTQTPSHQVTQMGQEVILRCVPISNHLYFYWYRQILGQKVEFLVSFYNNEISEKSEIFDDQFSVERPDGSNFTLKIRSTKLEDSAMYFCASSEGLVTGFYEQYFGPGTRLTVT.

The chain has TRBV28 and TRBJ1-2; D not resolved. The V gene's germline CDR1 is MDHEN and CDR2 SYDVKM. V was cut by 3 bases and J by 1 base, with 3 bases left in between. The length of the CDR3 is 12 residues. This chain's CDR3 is CASSFYNYGYTF. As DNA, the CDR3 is TGTGCCAGCAGTTTTTATAACTATGGCTACACCTTC.